This T cell receptor (beta chain) was captured by sequencing in a study of cytomegalovirus exposure and HLA in healthy donors. Turning to this clone: Its matching antigen is unknown.

This CDR3 has 14 amino acids. Germline-derived CDR1 and CDR2 are LNHDA and SQIVND (reference sequence). V lost 3 bases, J lost 4 bases, and 12 bases lay in between. Study-level results: In a later analysis, common viral pathogens appeared linked to several of the most significant clusters. Later analysis identified a missense DCLRE1C variant that was linked to TCR beta V- and J-gene trimming. The study recorded 164 TCR beta chains that were cytomegalovirus-associated.

13 Jbeta primers and 60 Vbeta primers were used for the PCR. Produced via immunoSEQ multiplex PCR; TCRdb's table is partial and in-frame only. The sample records approximately 160,000 clones, around four fifths being singletons. The source of this sequence is a woman aged 25 to 39 in good health and CMV-seropositive. The chain joins TRBV19 to TRBJ1-2, with a weak D call TRBD1 (5 bases). Sequencing was performed on PBMCs. CDR3 residues: CASSIGRGGYGYTF. The DNA of the CDR3 is TGTGCCAGTAGTATCGGGAGGGGTGGCTATGGCTACACCTTC.